This T cell receptor beta chain appears in the sequencing data of a study of blood T cell repertoires in COVID-19. Germline-derived CDR1 and CDR2 are MRHNA and SNTAGT. Between the trimmed V and J ends, which lost 3 bases and 3 bases, there was a span of 11 bases. This CDR3 has 14 residues. Clones were sequenced by immunoSEQ multiplex PCR, and TCRdb holds only the in-frame ones, with some missing. The table has 200,000 to 300,000 clones, 83% seen once. Sequencing was performed on peripheral blood. The chain couples TRBV6-4 to TRBJ1-1; the D gene is possibly TRBD1 (5 bases). This sequence was found in a human donor in a cohort sampled during active COVID-19. The CDR3 region is CASSEQLGDTEAFF. The CDR3, as DNA: TGTGCCAGCAGTGAACAGCTAGGGGACACTGAAGCTTTCTTT.